This TCR beta chain was sequenced for a study of cytomegalovirus exposure and HLA in healthy donors. Study information: It was reported in a later analysis that the 100 to 150 validation repertoires used the same platform as the roughly 700 first-cohort repertoires. Study-level findings and limits: Specificity for CMV antigens was confirmed in vitro for a few of the CMV-associated chains. Reports credit the classifier with highly specific, highly sensitive diagnosis of cytomegalovirus status.

CDR1 is SGHRS, CDR2 YFSETQ, per germline. This CDR3 contains 14 residues. J was trimmed by 1 base and V by 3 bases; bases with no gene match: 2. On this clone itself: The antigen is unknown.

Only in-frame clones appear in the TCRdb table, and some are missing; sequencing was by immunoSEQ multiplex PCR. This sample carries 150,000 to 180,000 clones, about 86% of them seen once, and the ten largest clones take around 2.1%. The origin of this receptor is a human donor in good health. The V and J genes are TRBV5-1 and TRBJ1-1, with TRBD1 identical over 8 bases. The sample was PBMCs. The CDR3 is CASSSGQENTEAFF. For the CDR3, the DNA is TGCGCCAGCAGCTCGGGACAGGAGAACACTGAAGCTTTCTTT.